This T cell receptor beta chain emerged from a study of blood T cell repertoires in COVID-19 (dated by TCRdb to 2018 to 2021). For the wider study: Samples covering the acute and convalescent phases of COVID-19 were provided by collaborators in the United States, Italy and Spain. The dataset comprised deeply sampled blood TCRbeta repertoires from subjects exposed to, actively infected with, or recovered from COVID-19. The sample metadata nearly always contained a de-identified subject ID, COVID-19 status, age in years and sex. Where available, HLA class I and class II types were taken from metadata supplied by the sample provider and were not determined by assay-based typing. The samples were drawn from the first 160 participants of the ongoing ImmuneRACE study and from roughly 1,300 subjects provided by 6 global collaborators. The repertoires were made available in a free public database intended to serve as a resource for research on the immune response to SARS-CoV-2. The prospective study material was composed of cDNA or gDNA derived from T cells, B-cell-depleted T cells, or PBMCs.

Points the paper makes about the study in general: Clinical and demographic metadata were provided uncurated, with the amount varying by source and participant.

As regards this clone: It lacks a known antigen. Base qualities are not provided; no much larger clone lies one nucleotide away.

The immunoSEQ Assay, a bias-controlled multiplex PCR, was used to amplify TCRbeta CDR3 regions from genomic DNA. The study's processing was this. Within the assay, amplification of reference gene primers was used to estimate how many nucleated cells each sample contained. To quantify the absolute abundance of each unique TCRbeta CDR3 rearrangement, sequence reads were collapsed and filtered. Productive Simpson clonality was computed per sample as the square root of Simpson's diversity index over productive rearrangements. What TCRdb holds here is the immuneACCESS table cut down to in-frame rearrangements. Part of the clones is not present; checked against another copy, under half of the missing clones reflect an unresolved V gene, and the others are unexplained. The V and J calls and the clone size are those of that table, but D and trimming were determined from the DNA. This sample gives approximately 290,000 clones in total; 70% to 90% of them show up just once. Together, the top ten hold approximately 4.2% of the sample.

Enrolling through a virtual design, the prospective study's participants ranged in age from roughly 18 to 100 years and lived across about two dozen United States geographic areas. In the prospective study, participants were assigned to cohorts based on the clinical history participants reported in a screening survey and a study questionnaire. ImmuneRACE Cohort 3 recovered participants were defined by two consecutive negative NP/OP PCR tests, healthcare professional clearance, or symptom resolution. Mobile phlebotomists in the prospective study collected whole blood, serum and a nasopharyngeal or oropharyngeal swab from every participant. Participants in the prospective study had the option to provide additional blood draws and questionnaires over a roughly two-month period. Before DNA extraction, blood samples from the prospective study were shipped at room temperature or frozen. CDR1 and CDR2, per the germline V gene (reference sequence), are MNHEY and SMNVEV. V lost 2 bases and J lost 7 bases; the stretch between them is 2 bases long. The CDR3 measures 11 amino acids from cysteine to phenylalanine. Only the CDR3 DNA is retained, 33 bases long and in frame from the first base.

Sequencing was performed on PBMCs or T cells enriched from blood (not recorded which). The chain links TRBV27 with TRBJ2-2; no D gene is confidently identified. This receptor was taken from a woman aged 30 to 39 who had recovered from COVID-19. The nucleotide sequence is given as TGTGCCAGCAGTTTACGCGGGGAGCTGTTTTTT. This sequence encodes CASSLRGELFF.